Each of the 25 T cell receptor beta chains below was sequenced from the same sample in a study of Graves' ophthalmopathy and Graves' hyperthyroidism. Amplification from RNA transcripts yielded the TCR beta CDR3 regions. First-round RT-PCR relied on HTBI primers, and a second-round multiplex PCR came next. TCRdb re-analysed the multiplex PCR reads in MiXCR, keeping a single row per CDR3 protein. The sample has 500,000 to 800,000 distinct CDR3 sequences, roughly two fifths seen once. Sequences were obtained from peripheral blood. Receptors were obtained from an adult man with Graves' ophthalmopathy.

J is TRBJ2-7 and V is TRBV4-1; TRBD2 matches 13 bases. The germline CDR1 and CDR2 sequences are MGHRA and YSYEKL. V lost 0 bases and J lost 5; bases outside the gene matches: 4. The CDR3 consists of 16 residues. The CDR3 nucleotides are TGCGCCAGCAGCCAAGAGACTAGCGGGAGGATACACGAGCAGTACTTC. Encoded protein: CASSQETSGRIHEQYF.

The chain carries TRBV10-3 and TRBJ2-2; 8 bases are a match to TRBD2. This CDR3 spans 13 amino acids. V lost 5 bases to trimming and J lost 6 bases; unmatched junction nucleotides: 2. Per the germline V gene, CDR1 is ENHRY and CDR2 is SYGVKD. CDR3 sequence: CAISMREAGELFF. In DNA, the CDR3 is TGTGCCATCAGTATGCGGGAGGCCGGGGAGCTGTTTTTT.

This clonotype was counted ten times or more. The chain carries TRBV29-1 and TRBJ1-4; D possibly corresponds to TRBD1 (5 bases). V was clipped by 3 bases and J by 7 bases, with 12 bases between them. CDR1 is SQVTM and CDR2 is ANQGSEA in the germline V gene. The CDR3 length is 13 residues. This CDR3 is CSVELGLGEKLFF. CDR3 nucleotides: TGCAGCGTTGAGTTGGGACTGGGTGAAAAACTGTTTTTT.

Ten or more counts support this clonotype. The chain has TRBV12-3 or TRBV12-4 and TRBJ1-2; TRBD1 matches at 8 bases. V lost 2 bases to trimming and J lost 8 bases; unmatched junction nucleotides: 10. This CDR3 has 15 amino acids. The CDR3 here is CASSLSGQGARGYTF. The CDR3 nucleotides are TGTGCCAGCAGTTTATCCGGACAGGGTGCGCGAGGCTACACCTTC.

This clonotype was observed at least ten times. CDR3 coding DNA: TGTGCCAGCAGCTTGGAGGGCGCGGGCGAGCAGTACTTC. Encoded protein: CASSLEGAGEQYF. The J gene is TRBJ2-7, the V gene TRBV5-5; weak D call: TRBD2 (5 bases). Trimming pared 0 bases from V and 6 bases from J, leaving 10 bases between. The CDR3 is made up of 13 amino acids. Per germline, CDR1 SGHKS and CDR2 YYEKEE (reference sequence).

This clonotype has at least ten counts. The chain carries TRBV10-3 and TRBJ1-5; D remains unclear. This CDR3 is built from 13 residues. CDR1 ENHRY and CDR2 SYGVKD come from the germline V gene. Between the trimmed V and J ends, which lost 0 bases and 3 bases, there was a span of 3 bases. Written as DNA, the CDR3 is TGTGCCATCAGTGAGTCACACAATCAGCCCCAGCATTTT. Translating gives CAISESHNQPQHF.

This clonotype has just one count. The chain joins TRBV2 to TRBJ2-5; 8 bases fit TRBD1. CDR1 is SNHLY, CDR2 FYNNEI, per germline. The CDR3 has 16 residues. The trim removed 1 base at V and 0 bases at J, leaving 4 bases unmatched. CDR3 nucleotides: TGTGCCAGCAGTGAAGGGGACAGGCTAGACCAAGAGACCCAGTACTTC. As protein: CASSEGDRLDQETQYF.

Comment on this clonotype: Being one base from a much bigger clone, this may be a read error. The chain is built from TRBV7-8 and TRBJ1-1; D not resolved. The CDR3 spans 13 residues. CDR1 is SGHVS and CDR2 is FQNEAQ in the germline V gene. The CDR3 DNA reads TGTGCCAGCAGCTGGGAGATTGGCACTGAAGCTCTCTTT. It encodes CASSWEIGTEALF.

Worth noting for this clonotype: Germline is not matched at one junction end, which may reflect a read error. The chain links TRBV16 to TRBJ1-2, with D possibly TRBD1 on 5 matching bases. This CDR3 contains 17 residues. CDR1 KGHSY and CDR2 FQNENV come from the germline V gene. Written as DNA, the CDR3 is TGTGCCAGCAGCCAATTCAGGCGGAGGGGAGAGAACTTTGGCTACACCTTC. Protein product: CASSQFRRRGENFGYTF. Filled out from reference TRBV16 and TRBJ1-2, the complete variable domain reads GEEVAQTPKHLVRGEGQKAKLYCAPIKGHSYVFWYQQVLKNEFKFLISFQNENVFDETGMPKERFSAKCLPNSPCSLEIQATKLEDSAVYFCASSQFRRRGENFGYTFGSGTRLTVV.

This clonotype has a count of ten or more. This chain uses TRBV4-1 with TRBJ1-5; perhaps TRBD1 as D (6 bases). This CDR3 spans 17 amino acids. Germline loops: CDR1 MGHRA, CDR2 YSYEKL. The V end lost 1 base, the J end lost 2 bases, and 15 bases lay between the germline ends. The CDR3 nucleotides are TGCGCCAGCAGCCAAGTTCTTCGAGGGGGACGCAATCAGCCCCAGCATTTT. It specifies CASSQVLRGGRNQPQHF.

A remark on this clonotype: A much bigger clone sits one base away, suggesting this may be a read error. The rearrangement links TRBV5-5 to TRBJ1-1; tentatively, D is TRBD1 (5 bases). CDR1 and CDR2 (germline): SGHKS, YYEKEE (reference sequence). The CDR3 runs 18 residues. V was trimmed by 5 bases and J by 1 base, leaving 24 bases between them. CDR3 coding DNA: TGTGCCAGCAGACAAGATCTTGCAGGGTTTGGGCAGAACACTGAAGCTTTCTTT. This gives the protein CASRQDLAGFGQNTEAFF.

This clonotype was seen at least ten times. V is TRBV7-2 and J is TRBJ1-1; D uncertain. The CDR3 contains 12 residues. Germline V gene lookup returns CDR1 SGHTA and CDR2 FQGNSA. V lost 5 bases and J 4 bases, leaving 8 bases between the germline ends. The CDR3 coding sequence is TGTGCCAGCAGCACAAGGTTCACTGAAGCTTTCTTT. Encoded protein: CASSTRFTEAFF. Complete variable domain (other parts from reference TRBV7-2 and TRBJ1-1): GAGVSQSPSNKVTEKGKDVELRCDPISGHTALYWYRQSLGQGLEFLIYFQGNSAPDKSGLPSDRFSAERTGGSVSTLTIQRTQQEDSAVYLCASSTRFTEAFFGQGTRLTVV.

This clonotype showed up many times. The chain combines TRBV29-1 with TRBJ2-3; 8 bases line up with TRBD1. Trimming cost V 6 bases and J 8 bases; bases outside gene matches: 16. The CDR3 spans 15 residues. Germline V gene lookup returns CDR1 SQVTM and CDR2 ANQGSEA. Here the CDR3 DNA reads TGCAGCGTGTCGGAGGGGGACAGGCTCGCAGCTACGCAGTATTTT. Translating it yields CSVSEGDRLAATQYF.

This clonotype has at least ten counts. Mismatch with germline at one junction end may stem from a read error. This chain joins TRBV19 and TRBJ2-2, with a weak D call TRBD1 (5 bases). This CDR3 contains 13 residues. Per germline, CDR1 LNHDA and CDR2 SQIVND (reference sequence). The DNA of the CDR3 is TGTGCCAGTAGGATAGGGGCGGCCGGGGAGCTGTTTTTT. It codes for CASRIGAAGELFF.

The CDR3 sequence is CASSFLTGNRLSEQYF. The CDR3 nucleotides are TGTGCCAGCAGCTTTTTGACCGGAAACCGACTCAGCGAGCAGTACTTC. The V and J genes are TRBV5-4 and TRBJ2-7; D remains unclear. Germline V gives CDR1 SGHNT, CDR2 YYREEE (reference sequence). CDR3 length: 16 amino acids. Deletions cut 2 bases from V and 6 bases from J, with 21 bases between.

This clonotype was seen at least ten times. The chain is built from TRBV12-3 or TRBV12-4 and TRBJ1-5; 7 bases are shared with TRBD1. The CDR3 contains 12 residues. V was pared by 6 bases and J by 7 bases, with 3 bases of the junction left unmatched. The CDR3 is CASSLQGQPQHF. CDR3 nucleotide sequence: TGTGCCAGCAGCTTACAGGGGCAGCCCCAGCATTTT.

A few counts support this clonotype. The chain is built from TRBV19 and TRBJ1-5; TRBD1 is a possible D gene (5 bases). Germline CDR1 and CDR2: LNHDA and SQIVND (reference sequence). V lost 2 bases and J lost 0, with 14 bases in between. The CDR3 runs to 17 residues. Here the CDR3 DNA reads TGTGCCAGTAGTATAATTAACAGGCTTTATAGCAATCAGCCCCAGCATTTT. Translation gives CASSIINRLYSNQPQHF.

This clonotype appeared many times. The chain employs TRBV19 and TRBJ2-2, with 9 bases aligning to TRBD1. V gave up 7 bases and J gave up 8 bases; unmatched junction bases: 11. The CDR3 has 15 residues. CDR1 is LNHDA, CDR2 SQIVND, per germline (reference sequence). The DNA of the CDR3 is TGTGCCAGTAATCGCCGGGACAGGGTGAAAGGGGAGCTGTTTTTT. It translates to CASNRRDRVKGELFF.

The chain recombines TRBV11-1 with TRBJ1-6, with no clear D. With 4 bases removed from V and 12 bases from J, the gap between germline ends came to 19 bases. CDR1 is SGHAT, CDR2 FQDESV, per germline (reference sequence). The CDR3 covers 15 residues. CDR3 loop: CASSSSGSQVGPLHF. The CDR3 region has the DNA TGTGCCAGCAGCTCGTCCGGGAGCCAGGTTGGACCCCTCCACTTT.

This clonotype was detected ten times or more. The rearrangement uses TRBV10-3 and TRBJ1-2, with 9 nucleotides matching TRBD1. With 10 bases clipped from V and 4 bases from J, the junction kept 16 bases outside the gene matches. The CDR3 totals 16 residues. The germline CDR1 and CDR2 sequences are ENHRY and SYGVKD. The CDR3 DNA reads as TGTGCCAGCAGCATGAGTCCCGGGACAGGGACCTATGGCTACACCTTC. It translates to CASSMSPGTGTYGYTF.

The rearrangement uses TRBV20-1 and TRBJ1-2, with 8 bases that match TRBD1. CDR3 length equals 12 residues. Germline V gene data show CDR1 as DFQATT and CDR2 as SNEGSKA (reference sequence). With 7 bases clipped from V and 8 bases from J, the junction kept 9 bases outside the gene matches. In DNA form, the CDR3 reads TGCAGTGTTCCGGACAGGGTAAAAGGCTACACCTTC. Its protein is CSVPDRVKGYTF.

This clonotype was observed a few times. The rearrangement links TRBV25-1 to TRBJ2-3, with 7 bases matching TRBD1. Germline V gene data show CDR1 as MGHDK and CDR2 as SYGVNS. The CDR3 covers 17 residues. The trim removed 3 bases at V and 0 bases at J, leaving 9 bases unmatched. CDR3 region: CASSETGYRLSTDTQYF. The CDR3 DNA follows: TGTGCCAGCAGTGAGACAGGGTACCGCCTTAGCACAGATACGCAGTATTTT.

A remark on this clonotype: Just one base apart from a much larger clone, this may be a read error. The chain links TRBV5-6 to TRBJ2-7; possibly TRBD1 for D (6 bases). Germline CDR1 reads SGHDT; CDR2 reads YYEEEE. The CDR3 covers 15 residues. The DNA for the CDR3 is TGTGCCAGCAGCTTAGGGCAGGGGCGGACCTACGAGAAGTACTTC. Translation: CASSLGQGRTYEKYF.

This clonotype was seen a few times. The J gene is TRBJ2-3, the V gene TRBV15; TRBD1 matches at 7 bases. This CDR3 is built from 14 residues. With V trimmed by 7 bases and J by 1 base, 5 bases remained unmatched. Germline values: CDR1 LNHNV, CDR2 YYDKDF (reference sequence). CDR3 bases: TGTGCCACCATCCCCGGACAGGGCACAGATACGCAGTATTTT. Its protein is CATIPGQGTDTQYF.

The chain uses TRBV27 and TRBJ1-6; D is ambiguous. Germline CDR1 and CDR2: MNHEY and SMNVEV (reference sequence). V dropped 2 bases and J dropped 8 bases, with 13 bases sitting between them. This CDR3 comprises 15 residues. In DNA form, the CDR3 reads TGTGCCAGCAGTTTAGCCAGGACGGACTATTCACCCCTCCACTTT. Translated: CASSLARTDYSPLHF.